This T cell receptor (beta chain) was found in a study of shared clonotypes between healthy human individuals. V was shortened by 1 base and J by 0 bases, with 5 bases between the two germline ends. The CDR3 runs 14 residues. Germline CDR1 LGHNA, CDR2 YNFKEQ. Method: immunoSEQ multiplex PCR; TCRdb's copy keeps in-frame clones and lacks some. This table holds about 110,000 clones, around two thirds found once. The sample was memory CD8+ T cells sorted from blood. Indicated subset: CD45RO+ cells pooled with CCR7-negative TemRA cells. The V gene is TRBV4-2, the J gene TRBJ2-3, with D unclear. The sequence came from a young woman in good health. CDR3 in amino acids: CASSQGTSTDTQYF. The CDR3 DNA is TGTGCCAGCAGCCAAGGGACGAGCACAGATACGCAGTATTTT.